This T cell receptor beta chain was identified in a study of CD8 T cells in Susac syndrome. An input of 0.5 to 1 ug of RNA was subjected to reverse transcription using random hexamers. In TCRdb, the immunoSEQ multiplex PCR reads were re-called with MiXCR into one record per CDR3 protein. This sample has some 100,000 distinct CDR3 sequences, with roughly 90% found just once. Peripheral blood CD8+ and CD4+ T cells were profiled by TCR beta sequencing. Germline CDR1 PRHDT, CDR2 FYEKMQ (reference sequence). The length of the CDR3 is 17 residues. With regard to this clonotype: The junction shows a germline mismatch at one end, possibly a read error.

This clonotype was sampled from a human donor in good health. The chain combines TRBV13 with TRBJ2-6; TRBD2 matches 12 bases. The material sequenced was CD8+ T cells from PBMCs. Written as DNA, the CDR3 is TGTGCCAGCAGCGGACTAGCGGGGCGCTCTGGGGCCAACGCCCTGACTTTC. Its translation is CASSGLAGRSGANALTF.